The source of this TCR beta chain is a study of response to subunit inactivated influenza vaccine. TCRdb fed the RT-PCR reads into MiXCR, producing one record per CDR3 protein. The sample shows about 570,000 distinct CDR3 sequences, around 11% of them seen only once. V lost 2 bases and J lost 4, with 16 bases in between. This CDR3 has 16 residues. The germline V gene has CDR1 KGHDR and CDR2 SFDVKD. Only a few counts were recorded for this clonotype. These data were also reused for a study on T cells expressing NK-cell markers. That report notes: A 5'RACE template switching approach incorporating UMIs was used to make TCR beta cDNA.

This sequence was found in a man aged 50 to 60 who received an inactivated influenza vaccine. The sample in question was PBMCs from blood, obtained on the day of vaccination. V usage is TRBV24-1 and J usage is TRBJ2-5, with D perhaps matching TRBD1 (6 bases). The CDR3 nucleotides read TGTGCCACCAGTGATTCTGGGGGCGGTAGAGCAGAGACCCAGTACTTC. Translation gives CATSDSGGGRAETQYF.